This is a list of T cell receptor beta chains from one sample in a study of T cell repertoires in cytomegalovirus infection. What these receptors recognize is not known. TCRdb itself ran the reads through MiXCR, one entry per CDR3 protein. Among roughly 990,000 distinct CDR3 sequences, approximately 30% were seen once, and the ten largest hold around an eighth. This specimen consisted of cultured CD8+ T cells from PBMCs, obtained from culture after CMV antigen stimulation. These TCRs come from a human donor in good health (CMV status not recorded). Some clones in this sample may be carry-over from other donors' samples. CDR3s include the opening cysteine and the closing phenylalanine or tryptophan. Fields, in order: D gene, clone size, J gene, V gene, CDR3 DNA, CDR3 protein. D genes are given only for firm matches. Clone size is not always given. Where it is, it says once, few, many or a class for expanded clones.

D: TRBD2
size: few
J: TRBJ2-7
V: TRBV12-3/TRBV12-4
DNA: TGTGCCAGCAGTTTTACTAGCGGGTACGAGCAGTACTTC
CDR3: CASSFTSGYEQYF

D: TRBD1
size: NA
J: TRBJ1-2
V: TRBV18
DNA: TGTGCCAGCCCACCCGACAGGGCTGGCTACACCTTC
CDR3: CASPPDRAGYTF

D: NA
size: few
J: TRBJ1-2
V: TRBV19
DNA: TGTGCCAGTAGTATTTACAGCGCGTACCGTCACCACCCCTCTGCTAACTATGGCTACACCTTC
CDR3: CASSIYSAYRHHPSANYGYTF

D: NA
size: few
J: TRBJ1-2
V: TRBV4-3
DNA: TGCGCCAGCAGCCAAGATGGGGCATATCCAAAGGACTATGGCTACACCTTC
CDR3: CASSQDGAYPKDYGYTF

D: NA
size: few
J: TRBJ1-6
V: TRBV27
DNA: TGTGCCAGCAGTTTAGCCGTTTTAGACATCAATTCACCCCTCCACTTT
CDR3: CASSLAVLDINSPLHF

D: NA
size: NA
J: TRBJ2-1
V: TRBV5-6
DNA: TGTGCCAGCAGCGAACCACTGGAACGGGCGGATGAGCAGTTCTTC
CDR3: CASSEPLERADEQFF

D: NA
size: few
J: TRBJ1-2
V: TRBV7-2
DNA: TGTGCCAGCAGCTCCTCGACAGACTTCTATGGCTACACCTTC
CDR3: CASSSSTDFYGYTF

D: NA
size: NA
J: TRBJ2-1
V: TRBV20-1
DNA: TGCAGTGCGGACACGGGGGATAGCTCCTACAATGAGCAGTTCTTC
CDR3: CSADTGDSSYNEQFF

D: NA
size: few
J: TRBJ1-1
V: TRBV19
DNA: TGTGCCAGTAGAACACCTAACACTGAAGCTTTCTTT
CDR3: CASRTPNTEAFF

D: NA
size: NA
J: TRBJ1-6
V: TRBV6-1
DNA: TGTGCCAGCACTGCAGGGGATCCTTCACCCCTCCACTTT
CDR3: CASTAGDPSPLHF

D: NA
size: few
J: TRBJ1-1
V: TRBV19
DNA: TGTGCCAGTAGTATAGGGCGCAGGGGTATGACTGAAGCTTTCTTT
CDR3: CASSIGRRGMTEAFF

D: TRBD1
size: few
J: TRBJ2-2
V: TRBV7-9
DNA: TGTGCCAGCAGCAGGGACAGCCTGCCAGGAGGCGGGGAGCTGTTTTTT
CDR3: CASSRDSLPGGGELFF

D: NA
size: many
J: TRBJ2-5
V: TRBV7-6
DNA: TGTGCCAGCAGCTTAGAGGCCAGGGAAGAGACCCAGTACTTC
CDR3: CASSLEAREETQYF

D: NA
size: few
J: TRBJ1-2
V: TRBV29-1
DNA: TGCAGCGTTGACAGAGGGGTCTATGGCTACACCTTC
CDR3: CSVDRGVYGYTF

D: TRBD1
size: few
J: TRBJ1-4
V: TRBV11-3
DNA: TGTGCCAGCAGCATTCAAGGCGGGACAGAAAATGAAAAACTGTTTTTT
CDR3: CASSIQGGTENEKLFF

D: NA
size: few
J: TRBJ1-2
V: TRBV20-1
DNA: TGCAGTGCTAGAGGTCCACCCTCAGCGGGGACGGCAAATGGCTACACCTTC
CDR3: CSARGPPSAGTANGYTF

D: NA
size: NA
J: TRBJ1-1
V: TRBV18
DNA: TGTGCCAGCTCACTAAAGGACTGGTACACTGAAGCTTTCTTT
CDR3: CASSLKDWYTEAFF

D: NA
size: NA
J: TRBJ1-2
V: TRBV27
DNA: TGTGCCAGCAGTTTACTATGGGGGGATGGCTACACCTTC
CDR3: CASSLLWGDGYTF

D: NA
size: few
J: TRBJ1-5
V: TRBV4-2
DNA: TGTGCCAGCAGCCAAGATCGAGGGGGGTCTCAGCCCCAGCATTTT
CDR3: CASSQDRGGSQPQHF

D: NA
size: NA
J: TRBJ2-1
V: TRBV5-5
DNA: TGTGCCAGCTTGAGCAGCAATGAGCAGTTCTTC
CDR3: CASLSSNEQFF

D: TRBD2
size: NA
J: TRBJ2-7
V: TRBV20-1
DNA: TGCAGTGCACCTGGTTCCGGGACTAGCGGGGGGTCCAGCTCCTACGAGCAGTACTTC
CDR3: CSAPGSGTSGGSSSYEQYF

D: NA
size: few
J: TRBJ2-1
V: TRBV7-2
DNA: TGTGCCAGCATCGGACCCCCGACCTACAATGAGCAGTTCTTC
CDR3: CASIGPPTYNEQFF

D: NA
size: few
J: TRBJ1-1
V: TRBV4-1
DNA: TGCGCCAGCAGCCAACAACCGGACTCGGGGGGCACTGAAGCTTTCTTT
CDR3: CASSQQPDSGGTEAFF

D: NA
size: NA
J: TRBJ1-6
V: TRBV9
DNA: TGTGCCAGCAGCGCGACCCAACTAGGGTCACCCCTCCACTTT
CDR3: CASSATQLGSPLHF

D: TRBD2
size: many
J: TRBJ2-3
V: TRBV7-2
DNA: TGTGCCAGCAGCTTCGTCGGGGGGGGCACAGATACGCAGTATTTT
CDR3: CASSFVGGGTDTQYF

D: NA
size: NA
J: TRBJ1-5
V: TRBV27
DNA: TGTGCCAGCAGTAGGGGGGACGGACACAATCAGCCCCAGCATTTT
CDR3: CASSRGDGHNQPQHF